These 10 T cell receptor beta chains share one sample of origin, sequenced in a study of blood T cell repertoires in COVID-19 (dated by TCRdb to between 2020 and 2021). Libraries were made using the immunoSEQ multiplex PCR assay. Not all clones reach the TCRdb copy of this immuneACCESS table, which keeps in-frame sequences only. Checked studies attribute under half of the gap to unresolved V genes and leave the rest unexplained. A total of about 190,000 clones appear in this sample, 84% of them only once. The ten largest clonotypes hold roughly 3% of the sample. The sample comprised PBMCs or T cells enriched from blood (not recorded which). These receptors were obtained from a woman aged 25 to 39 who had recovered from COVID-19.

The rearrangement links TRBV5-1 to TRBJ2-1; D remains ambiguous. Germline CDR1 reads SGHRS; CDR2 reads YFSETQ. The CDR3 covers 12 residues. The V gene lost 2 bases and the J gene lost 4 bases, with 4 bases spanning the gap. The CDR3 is CASSFAYNEQFF. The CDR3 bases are TGCGCCAGCAGCTTCGCGTACAATGAGCAGTTCTTC.

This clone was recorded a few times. CDR3: CASSLGGGEQYF. The CDR3 DNA reads as TGTGCCAGCAGTTTGGGGGGAGGTGAGCAGTACTTC. V is TRBV27 and J is TRBJ2-7; D perhaps matches TRBD2 (6 bases). Germline CDR1 and CDR2: MNHEY and SMNVEV (reference sequence). Trimming took off 3 bases at V and 7 bases at J, with 10 bases between the two ends. The CDR3 is 12 amino acids.

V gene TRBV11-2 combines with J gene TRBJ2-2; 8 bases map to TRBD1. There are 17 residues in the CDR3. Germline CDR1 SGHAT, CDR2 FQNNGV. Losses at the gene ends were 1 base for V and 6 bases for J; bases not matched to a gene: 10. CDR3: CASSLAPPDREAGELFF. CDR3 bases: TGTGCCAGCAGCTTAGCTCCCCCGGACAGGGAAGCCGGGGAGCTGTTTTTT.

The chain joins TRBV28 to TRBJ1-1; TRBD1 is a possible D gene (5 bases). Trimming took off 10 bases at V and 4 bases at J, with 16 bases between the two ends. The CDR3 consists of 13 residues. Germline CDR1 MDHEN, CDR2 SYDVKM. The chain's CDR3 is CATRWGGATEAFF. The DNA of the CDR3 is TGTGCCACTCGGTGGGGAGGGGCCACTGAAGCTTTCTTT.

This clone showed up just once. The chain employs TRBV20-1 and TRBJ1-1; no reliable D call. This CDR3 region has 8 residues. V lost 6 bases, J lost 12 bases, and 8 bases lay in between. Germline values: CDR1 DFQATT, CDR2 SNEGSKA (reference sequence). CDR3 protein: CSARETFF. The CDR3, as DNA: TGCAGTGCCCGAGAAACTTTCTTT.

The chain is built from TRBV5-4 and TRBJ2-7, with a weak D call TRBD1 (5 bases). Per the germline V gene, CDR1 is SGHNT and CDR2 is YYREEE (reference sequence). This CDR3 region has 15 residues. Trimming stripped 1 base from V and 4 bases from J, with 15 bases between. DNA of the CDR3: TGTGCCAGCAGCTTGATGGGTGGCAGGGCTTACGAGCAGTACGTC. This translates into CASSLMGGRAYEQYV.

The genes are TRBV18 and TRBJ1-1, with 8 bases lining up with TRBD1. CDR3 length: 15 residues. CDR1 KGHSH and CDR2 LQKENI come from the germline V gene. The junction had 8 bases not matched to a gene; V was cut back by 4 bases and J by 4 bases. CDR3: CASSQTGASITEAFF. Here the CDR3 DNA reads TGTGCCAGCTCACAGACAGGGGCGTCGATCACTGAAGCTTTCTTT.

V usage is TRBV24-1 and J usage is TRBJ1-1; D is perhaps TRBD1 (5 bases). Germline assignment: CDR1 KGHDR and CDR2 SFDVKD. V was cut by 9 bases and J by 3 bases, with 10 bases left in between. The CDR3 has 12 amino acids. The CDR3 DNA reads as TGTGCCACCGCCAGGGCTGACACTGAAGCTTTCTTT. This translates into CATARADTEAFF.

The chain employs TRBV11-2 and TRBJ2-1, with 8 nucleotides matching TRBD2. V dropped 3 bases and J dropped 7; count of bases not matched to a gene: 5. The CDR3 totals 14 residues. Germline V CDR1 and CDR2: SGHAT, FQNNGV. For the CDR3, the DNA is TGTGCCAGCAGCTTTCGGCCTAGCGGGAATGAGCAGTTCTTC. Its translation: CASSFRPSGNEQFF.

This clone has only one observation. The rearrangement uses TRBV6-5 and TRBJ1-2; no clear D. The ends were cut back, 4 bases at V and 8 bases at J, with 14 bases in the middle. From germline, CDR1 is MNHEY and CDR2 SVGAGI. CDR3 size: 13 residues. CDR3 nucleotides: TGTGCCAGCAGTTTGCGACGGGTCGAGGGCTACACCTTC. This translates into CASSLRRVEGYTF.